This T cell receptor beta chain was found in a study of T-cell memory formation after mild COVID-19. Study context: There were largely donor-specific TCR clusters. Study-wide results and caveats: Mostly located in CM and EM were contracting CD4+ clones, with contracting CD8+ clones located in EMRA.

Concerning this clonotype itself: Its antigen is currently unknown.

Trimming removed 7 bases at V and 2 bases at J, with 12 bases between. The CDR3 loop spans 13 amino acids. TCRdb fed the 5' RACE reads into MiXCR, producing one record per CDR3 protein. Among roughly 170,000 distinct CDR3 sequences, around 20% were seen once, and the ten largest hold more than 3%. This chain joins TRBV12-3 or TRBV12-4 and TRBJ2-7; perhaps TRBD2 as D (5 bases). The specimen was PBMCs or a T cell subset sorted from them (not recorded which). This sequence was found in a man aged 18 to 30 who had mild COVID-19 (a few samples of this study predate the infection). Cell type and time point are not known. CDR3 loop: CASTLSGTYEQYF. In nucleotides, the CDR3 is TGTGCCAGCACTCTCTCCGGGACCTACGAGCAGTACTTC.